Listed below are T cell receptor beta chains from one sample, sequenced in a study of cytomegalovirus exposure and HLA in healthy donors. Only in-frame clones appear in the TCRdb table, and some are missing; sequencing was by immunoSEQ multiplex PCR. This table has some 200,000 clones, approximately 90% appearing once. The sample consisted of PBMCs. All receptors derive from a woman aged 18-29 years in good health and CMV-seronegative. The CDR3 runs from the conserved cysteine through the conserved F or W. D genes are given only for firm matches.

d_call: NA; v_call: TRBV4-1; cdr3_aa: CASSQVPGREQYF
d_call: NA; v_call: TRBV19; cdr3_aa: CASSMSGTGANVLTF
d_call: NA; v_call: TRBV5-1; cdr3_aa: CASSLGPPGTQYF
d_call: NA; v_call: TRBV7-2; cdr3_aa: CASSLVAQNTEAFF
d_call: NA; v_call: TRBV4-3; cdr3_aa: CASSQKLSISHNEQFF
d_call: TRBD2; v_call: TRBV5-1; cdr3_aa: CASSLVVAGYNEQFF
d_call: NA; v_call: TRBV7-9; cdr3_aa: CASSFLIGKLFF
d_call: TRBD2; v_call: TRBV4-2; cdr3_aa: CASSQGTAGGFPDTQYF
d_call: NA; v_call: TRBV7-8; cdr3_aa: CASTLRGTGELFF
d_call: TRBD1; v_call: TRBV19; cdr3_aa: CASSSGTGYEQYF
d_call: TRBD1; v_call: TRBV5-1; cdr3_aa: CASRIAGTGQETQYF
d_call: NA; v_call: TRBV6-1; cdr3_aa: CASRLTGVSLFF
d_call: NA; v_call: TRBV9; cdr3_aa: CASTLGGDAREQFF
d_call: NA; v_call: TRBV6-6; cdr3_aa: CASTEGEAGANVLTF
d_call: NA; v_call: TRBV29-1; cdr3_aa: CSVRGQPPGYGYTF
d_call: TRBD1; v_call: TRBV6-5; cdr3_aa: CASSYTGEVEAFF
d_call: NA; v_call: TRBV19; cdr3_aa: CASSPRGGNYGYTF
d_call: TRBD2; v_call: TRBV6-1; cdr3_aa: CASSDLGRPTDTQYF
d_call: NA; v_call: TRBV19; cdr3_aa: CASRSAGRPNTEAFF
d_call: NA; v_call: TRBV4-3; cdr3_aa: CASRRERGSNEQFF
d_call: NA; v_call: TRBV5-4; cdr3_aa: CASSLDEAFYGYTF
d_call: NA; v_call: TRBV5-1; cdr3_aa: CASSFSQNTEAFF
d_call: NA; v_call: TRBV9; cdr3_aa: CASSPRGASLNEQYF
d_call: TRBD2; v_call: TRBV11-2; cdr3_aa: CASSLGPGGGRSSYEQYF
d_call: NA; v_call: TRBV6-5; cdr3_aa: CASSTGLAPYEQYF
d_call: NA; v_call: TRBV7-8; cdr3_aa: CASSLARSVNQPQHF
d_call: NA; v_call: TRBV4-3; cdr3_aa: CASSQETSWEGRNTEAFF
d_call: NA; v_call: TRBV10-3; cdr3_aa: CVWGRLQGAQYF
d_call: NA; v_call: TRBV7-2; cdr3_aa: CASSLGPRSYEQYF
d_call: TRBD1; v_call: TRBV6-5; cdr3_aa: CASSYTQGAVAFF
d_call: NA; v_call: TRBV18; cdr3_aa: CASSRPGLRSYEQYF
d_call: NA; v_call: TRBV18; cdr3_aa: CASSPGRVDSPLHF
d_call: NA; v_call: TRBV7-2; cdr3_aa: CASSLAGAASYEQYF
d_call: NA; v_call: TRBV29-1; cdr3_aa: CSVEDLQGGYGYTF
d_call: NA; v_call: TRBV11-2; cdr3_aa: CASSQESGLQRGKTQYF
d_call: NA; v_call: TRBV25-1; cdr3_aa: CASRETSTDTQYF
d_call: NA; v_call: TRBV9; cdr3_aa: CASSVGRGKTGSYNEQFF
d_call: NA; v_call: TRBV2; cdr3_aa: CASSEANTGELFF
d_call: TRBD2; v_call: TRBV11-2; cdr3_aa: CASSQRTSGDNEQFF
d_call: NA; v_call: TRBV9; cdr3_aa: CASSVVSGGSYNEQFF
d_call: NA; v_call: TRBV10-3; cdr3_aa: CAIRTSGEDEQYF
d_call: TRBD2; v_call: TRBV14; cdr3_aa: CASSHLRGLADQETQYF
d_call: NA; v_call: TRBV7-9; cdr3_aa: CASSGSRTNSNQPQHF
d_call: TRBD2; v_call: TRBV7-7; cdr3_aa: CASSSPGTSGDIYEQYF
d_call: TRBD2; v_call: TRBV4-1; cdr3_aa: CASSHRLAGGPGTGELFF
d_call: TRBD1; v_call: TRBV5-5; cdr3_aa: CASSLGIQGNYGYTF
d_call: TRBD1; v_call: TRBV5-1; cdr3_aa: CASAVQGFRMNTEAFF
d_call: TRBD1; v_call: TRBV4-3; cdr3_aa: CASSSGTGGSGELFF